A selection of T cell receptor beta chains follows, all from one sample in a study of vaccination effects on CD4 cells after COVID-19. Sequencing used immunoSEQ multiplex PCR; TCRdb keeps in-frame clones, though not all of them. The sample lists about 24,000 clones; around two thirds were seen once. These receptors are not linked to any known antigen. Sequenced here: CD4+ T cells from PBMCs cultured with HCoV-OC43 spike peptides, sampled before COVID-19 vaccination. These receptors came from a human donor who received a COVID-19 vaccine. The CDR3 runs from the conserved cysteine through the conserved F or W. D genes are given only for firm matches.

NA,TRBV3-1/TRBV3-2,TRBJ2-5,CASSPRSGGETQYF
NA,TRBV2,TRBJ1-1,CASRGPGLQGSTEAFF
TRBD2,TRBV7-9,TRBJ2-7,CASSPGASGGSYEQYF
NA,TRBV5-1,TRBJ1-3,CASSPDSSGNTIYF
NA,TRBV11-2,TRBJ2-5,CASSLVGPKETQYF
TRBD2,TRBV5-1,TRBJ2-3,CASSLGGTDTQYF
TRBD1,TRBV25-1,TRBJ2-2,CASSERGQGGAGELFF
NA,TRBV5-6,TRBJ1-2,CASSLVSRQEINYGYTF
NA,TRBV7-8,TRBJ1-5,CASSFPGSFNQPQHF
TRBD2,TRBV10-3,TRBJ2-3,CAISLRSGGRTVSTDTQYF
TRBD2,TRBV6-5,TRBJ2-5,CASGLAGIQETQYF
TRBD1,TRBV28,TRBJ1-6,CASSPPTGSRSPLHF
TRBD2,TRBV19,TRBJ2-1,CASSSGGGAYNEQFF
NA,TRBV6-1,TRBJ1-2,CASSEIYPKKYGYTF
NA,TRBV3-1/TRBV3-2,TRBJ1-6,CASRHRDVDNSPLHF
NA,TRBV18,TRBJ1-1,CASSPEFVTEAFF
NA,TRBV3-1/TRBV3-2,TRBJ2-3,CASSHRSTDTQYF
NA,TRBV25-1,TRBJ2-1,CATLAITGTPYNEQFF
TRBD2,TRBV6-5,TRBJ2-7,CASTLRLADYEQYF
NA,TRBV11-2,TRBJ2-3,CASSLADPTHTQYF
NA,TRBV3-1/TRBV3-2,TRBJ2-3,CASSQRSPWVEGTHRTDTQYF
TRBD1,TRBV3-1/TRBV3-2,TRBJ2-6,CASSHRTGVGANVLTF
TRBD1,TRBV19,TRBJ2-3,CASKETGFPQYTQYF
NA,TRBV29-1,TRBJ1-1,CSVEGGDTEAFF
NA,TRBV15,TRBJ1-5,CATSRDNQPQHF
TRBD2,TRBV7-9,TRBJ2-3,CASSSTSGGARDTQYF
NA,TRBV6-5,TRBJ1-1,CASSYSGFSTEAFF
NA,TRBV12-3/TRBV12-4,TRBJ2-7,CASSLPSAYEQYF
NA,TRBV27,TRBJ2-7,CASSPRFSYEQYF
NA,TRBV3-1/TRBV3-2,TRBJ2-5,CASTGAGETQYF
NA,TRBV6-5,TRBJ1-2,CASSYSFMGGGYGYTF
TRBD1,TRBV2,TRBJ2-2,CASSSRDSVTGELFF
NA,TRBV2,TRBJ2-1,CASTPGSEQFF
NA,TRBV14,TRBJ1-2,CASSQDAGDYGYTF
TRBD1,TRBV24-1,TRBJ2-1,CATSERQGGYNEQFF
NA,TRBV18,TRBJ2-5,CASSPGQETQYF
NA,TRBV5-1,TRBJ1-1,CASSSRRRLNTEAFF
NA,TRBV12-3/TRBV12-4,TRBJ2-7,CASSSSDSYEQYF
NA,TRBV6-5,TRBJ1-3,CASSSVQGRGNTIYF
TRBD1,TRBV2,TRBJ1-1,CASKGRGRTEAFF
TRBD2,TRBV5-4,TRBJ2-3,CASSLAGTRADTQYF
TRBD1,TRBV4-1,TRBJ2-2,CASSRQGDGELFF
TRBD2,TRBV18,TRBJ2-3,CASSPIGLAEGNTQYF
TRBD1,TRBV18,TRBJ1-4,CASSPDRGTNEKLFF
NA,TRBV7-8,TRBJ2-1,CASSLSTGNSYFSSYNEQFF
TRBD2,TRBV3-1/TRBV3-2,TRBJ2-6,CASSPGLAGSGANVLTF
NA,TRBV10-1,TRBJ2-1,CASSGGSGGGQFF
NA,TRBV15,TRBJ2-7,CATSRDQGPYEQYF
NA,TRBV7-9,TRBJ1-1,CASALTANTEAFF